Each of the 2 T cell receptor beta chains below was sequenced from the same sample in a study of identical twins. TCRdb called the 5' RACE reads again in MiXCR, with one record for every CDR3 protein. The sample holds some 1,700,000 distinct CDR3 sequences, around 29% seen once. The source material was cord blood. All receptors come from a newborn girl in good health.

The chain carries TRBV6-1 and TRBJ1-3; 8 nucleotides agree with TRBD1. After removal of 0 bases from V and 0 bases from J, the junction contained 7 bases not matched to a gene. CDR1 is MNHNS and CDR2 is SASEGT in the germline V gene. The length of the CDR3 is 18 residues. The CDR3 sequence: CASSEAPGQGISGNTIYF. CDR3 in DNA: TGTGCCAGCAGTGAAGCCCCAGGACAGGGAATCTCTGGAAACACCATATATTTT.

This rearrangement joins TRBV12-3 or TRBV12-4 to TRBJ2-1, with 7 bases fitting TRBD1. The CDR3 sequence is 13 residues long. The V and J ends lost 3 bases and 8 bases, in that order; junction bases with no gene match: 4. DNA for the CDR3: TGTGCCAGCAGTTTCTACAGGGGCGATGAGCAGTTCTTC. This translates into CASSFYRGDEQFF.